Listed below are T cell receptor beta chains from one sample, sequenced in a study of T cell responses to AZD1222 COVID-19 vaccine. TCRdb's table, derived via immunoSEQ multiplex PCR, lists solely in-frame clones and lacks some. Counted here are around 100,000 clones, 90% occurring once; the ten biggest clones make up about 5%. The sample in question was peripheral blood, obtained on day 0 of AZD1222 vaccination. Every receptor here comes from an adult in good health. The CDR3 runs from the conserved cysteine through the conserved F or W. A D gene is named only where the DNA matches it firmly. Expanded clones get a size class; other rows say once, few or many, or leave the size out.

d_gene,v_gene,abundance,j_gene,CDR3nt,CDR3aa
NA,TRBV18,NA,TRBJ2-7,TGTGCCAGCTCACCACCGGAACAGGGCTCCTACGAGCAGTACTTC,CASSPPEQGSYEQYF
NA,TRBV2,NA,TRBJ2-5,TGTGCCAGCCTTGGGCAGGAAGAGACCCAGTACTTC,CASLGQEETQYF
TRBD1,TRBV19,NA,TRBJ2-5,TGTGCCAGTAGTAGTCCAGGACAGGGGGAGACCCAGTACTTC,CASSSPGQGETQYF
NA,TRBV3-1/TRBV3-2,NA,TRBJ1-3,TGTGCCAGCAGCATTACTGGAAACACCATATATTTT,CASSITGNTIYF
NA,TRBV2,NA,TRBJ2-1,TGTGCCAGCAGTGTGGGACCTCGCAATGAGCAGTTCTTC,CASSVGPRNEQFF
TRBD1,TRBV28,NA,TRBJ2-3,TGTGCCAGCAGCTCGCCGGGACAGGGGGCGCCGGATACGCAGTATTTT,CASSSPGQGAPDTQYF
NA,TRBV2,NA,TRBJ1-1,TGTGCCAGCGGAGGACAGACGAACACTGAAGCTTTCTTT,CASGGQTNTEAFF
NA,TRBV7-2,NA,TRBJ2-2,TGTGCCAGCAGCTTATCCGGGACCCCGGGGGCCGGGGAGCTGTTTTTT,CASSLSGTPGAGELFF
NA,TRBV6-2/TRBV6-3,NA,TRBJ2-7,TGTGCCAGCAGTTACTCGATGCGGGGCCACGAGCAGTACTTC,CASSYSMRGHEQYF
NA,TRBV19,NA,TRBJ1-4,TGTGCCAGTAGTATCGGCTCCAGTCAGGGTTCTAATGAAAAACTGTTTTTT,CASSIGSSQGSNEKLFF
NA,TRBV2,once,TRBJ2-7,TGTGCCAGCACCTACTACCCCTACGAGCAGTACTTC,CASTYYPYEQYF
NA,TRBV20-1,NA,TRBJ2-7,TGCAGTGCTAGTTTGGACGGCGACTACGAGCAGTACTTC,CSASLDGDYEQYF
TRBD1,TRBV19,NA,TRBJ1-2,TGTGCCAGTAGTTCTGGACAGGCGACCTATGGCTACACCTTC,CASSSGQATYGYTF
TRBD1,TRBV10-1,NA,TRBJ2-7,TGCGCCAGCAGCCGGGACAGGTTTTCAAGTGAGCAGTACTTC,CASSRDRFSSEQYF
NA,TRBV7-9,NA,TRBJ1-4,TGTGCCAGCAGCATTGGTTATAGCTCAACTAATGAAAAACTGTTTTTT,CASSIGYSSTNEKLFF
TRBD1,TRBV6-5,NA,TRBJ1-1,TGTGCCGCCGGGACAGGGGTAAGGAACACTGAAGCTTTCTTT,CAAGTGVRNTEAFF
TRBD1,TRBV7-9,NA,TRBJ1-2,TGTGCCAGCAGCTACAGGGGCGGCTACACCTTC,CASSYRGGYTF
NA,TRBV7-9,NA,TRBJ1-5,TGTGCCAGCAGCTTAGCTCCAGGGGTAAATCAGCCCCAGCATTTT,CASSLAPGVNQPQHF
NA,TRBV7-8,NA,TRBJ2-7,TGTGCCAGCAGCTTAGGTGGGGGCAGGTGGGAGCAGTACTTC,CASSLGGGRWEQYF
NA,TRBV18,NA,TRBJ2-7,TGTGCCAGCTCACCCGTGGTTGTCCGGGGCGAGCAGTACTTC,CASSPVVVRGEQYF
TRBD1,TRBV24-1,NA,TRBJ2-3,TGTGCCACCAGGAATACAGGGGGCACAGATACGCAGTATTTT,CATRNTGGTDTQYF
TRBD1,TRBV19,NA,TRBJ2-7,TGTGCCAGTAGTATAGCCGGGGACAGAACCTACGAGCAGTACTTC,CASSIAGDRTYEQYF
NA,TRBV28,NA,TRBJ2-1,TGTGCCAGCAGTCTCACTCGGTGGGGGTGGATCAATATTGAGCAGTTCTTC,CASSLTRWGWINIEQFF
NA,TRBV2,NA,TRBJ2-1,TGTGCCAGCAGTGTAGACAAGACCCCATACAATGAGCAGTTCTTC,CASSVDKTPYNEQFF
NA,TRBV5-4,NA,TRBJ1-4,TGTGCCAGCAGCTGGCAAGGGTCGTTTGAAAAACTGTTTTTT,CASSWQGSFEKLFF
NA,TRBV6-5,NA,TRBJ1-6,TGTGCCAGCAGTTACGCGCAGGATTCACCCCTCCACTTT,CASSYAQDSPLHF
TRBD1,TRBV11-2,NA,TRBJ2-7,TGTGCCAGCAGCTTAAATCTCGGGACAGGGCCCCTTCCCTACGAGCAGTACTTC,CASSLNLGTGPLPYEQYF
NA,TRBV4-1,NA,TRBJ1-6,TGCGCCAGCAGCCAAGGAACAGGGCGATCCTATAATTCACCCCTCCACTTT,CASSQGTGRSYNSPLHF
NA,TRBV23-1,once,TRBJ1-1,TGCGCCAGCAGTCGCTACAGGGAAGACACTGAAGCTTTCTTT,CASSRYREDTEAFF
TRBD1,TRBV4-1,NA,TRBJ1-6,TGCGCCAGCAGCCAAGTCGGGACAGGGCTTTCACCCCTCCACTTT,CASSQVGTGLSPLHF
NA,TRBV7-7,NA,TRBJ2-6,TGTGCCAGCACTGAGGCGGATGGGGCCAACGTCCTGACTTTC,CASTEADGANVLTF
NA,TRBV7-2,NA,TRBJ2-2,TGTGCCAGCAGCTTTAGCGTATTGAACACCGGGGAGCTGTTTTTT,CASSFSVLNTGELFF
NA,TRBV13,NA,TRBJ2-7,TGTGCCAGCAGCCGTACCTACGAGCAGTACTTC,CASSRTYEQYF
NA,TRBV6-5,NA,TRBJ2-3,TGTGCCAGCAGCGGGACGTCAGGGGGGGCAGATACGCAGTATTTT,CASSGTSGGADTQYF
NA,TRBV19,NA,TRBJ1-5,TGTGCCAGTAGTATTATGAAGGGTAGGAACAATCAGCCCCAGCATTTT,CASSIMKGRNNQPQHF
NA,TRBV2,NA,TRBJ1-3,TGTGCCAGCACGCGACAAGACGGTGGAAACACCATATATTTT,CASTRQDGGNTIYF
NA,TRBV7-9,once,TRBJ1-2,TGTGCCAGCAGCTTGGGGGATTCTAACTATGGCTACACCTTC,CASSLGDSNYGYTF
NA,TRBV28,NA,TRBJ2-3,TGTGCCAGCAGTTTGGTCCGAGGGGCGTTGACAGATACGCAGTATTTT,CASSLVRGALTDTQYF
TRBD1,TRBV5-5,NA,TRBJ1-2,TGTGCCAGCAGCTTTCGACAGGGGGCCGATGGCTACACCTTC,CASSFRQGADGYTF
NA,TRBV9,NA,TRBJ1-1,TGTGCCAGCAGCGTCCGGTGGATGAACACTGAAGCTTTCTTT,CASSVRWMNTEAFF
NA,TRBV9,NA,TRBJ2-3,TGTGCCAGCAGCGACGGACAGAGAAGCACAGATACGCAGTATTTT,CASSDGQRSTDTQYF
NA,TRBV29-1,NA,TRBJ1-2,TGCAGCGTTGAATGGCAGATTAACTATGGCTACACCTTC,CSVEWQINYGYTF
NA,TRBV7-9,NA,TRBJ2-1,TGTGCCAGCAGCTTAACCGGACCTAGCTCCTACAATGAGCAGTTCTTC,CASSLTGPSSYNEQFF
TRBD1,TRBV6-5,NA,TRBJ1-1,TGTGCCAGCAGTTACTTTATAACAGGGGGCTGGTCTGAAGCTTTCTTT,CASSYFITGGWSEAFF
TRBD2,TRBV5-4,NA,TRBJ2-5,TGTGCCAGCACCCGGACTAGCGGGGACCAAGAGACCCAGTACTTC,CASTRTSGDQETQYF
NA,TRBV25-1,NA,TRBJ1-2,TGTGCCAGCAGTGTAGGGGAATATGGCTACACCTTC,CASSVGEYGYTF
NA,TRBV4-1,NA,TRBJ2-2,TGCGCCAGCAGCCAAGTTCCGACGAACACCGGGGAGCTGTTTTTT,CASSQVPTNTGELFF
NA,TRBV7-2,NA,TRBJ2-7,TGTGCCAGCACCCCAACCCGGGACACATACCCCCGCTTC,CASTPTRDTYPRF
NA,TRBV5-1,NA,TRBJ1-2,TGCGCCAGCAGCCTCGCCTTTCAGGGGAACTATGGCTACACCTTC,CASSLAFQGNYGYTF
NA,TRBV4-3,NA,TRBJ1-2,TGCGCCAGCAGCCAAGACCGCGGGACATTTTATGGCTACACCTTC,CASSQDRGTFYGYTF